This T cell receptor beta chain comes out of a study of T cells after yellow fever vaccination. Production of TCR cDNA was by 5'RACE template switching, which also added a universal primer site and UMIs. One entry per CDR3 protein, called by TCRdb with MiXCR from the 5' RACE reads. The sample includes 250,000 to 400,000 distinct CDR3 sequences, roughly 3.9% of them seen just once. Germline V gene lookup returns CDR1 SGHDN and CDR2 FVKESK. The CDR3 loop spans 11 amino acids. A remark on this clonotype: Its antigen is not known.

Regarding the study as a whole: Clones from primary vaccination mostly reappeared after the booster (around 96% CD4, over 85% CD8).

This TCR came from a man younger than 30 who received the YFV17D yellow fever vaccine. The chain links TRBV14 to TRBJ2-7; D is perhaps TRBD1 (6 bases). The starting material was PBMCs, obtained 5 days after the yellow fever booster vaccination. The CDR3 reads CADRGGYEQYV. The CDR3 DNA follows: TGTGCGGATCGAGGGGGCTACGAGCAGTACGTC.